Below are 8 T cell receptor beta chains sequenced from a single sample in a study of cytomegalovirus exposure and HLA in healthy donors. Some clones are missing from TCRdb's copy, which holds only in-frame ones; the method was immunoSEQ multiplex PCR. The data contain hundreds of thousands of clones, approximately 87% of them singletons. The sequenced sample was PBMCs. The receptors were sampled from a man aged 18 to 29 in good health and CMV-seronegative.

The chain joins TRBV11-2 to TRBJ1-1; D is unclear. CDR1 is SGHAT and CDR2 is FQNNGV in the germline V gene. V was cut by 7 bases and J by 7 bases, with 13 bases left in between. The CDR3 has 12 residues. This CDR3 is CASNLPGYEAFF. The CDR3 DNA follows: TGTGCCAGCAACCTACCGGGGTATGAAGCTTTCTTT.

As concerns this clone: The same CDR3 is also encoded by other DNA sequences in this sample. This chain links TRBV28 with TRBJ2-2; 11 bases fit TRBD2. After removal of 4 bases from V and 2 bases from J, the junction contained 3 bases not matched to a gene. Germline lookup yields CDR1 MDHEN and CDR2 SYDVKM. CDR3 size: 16 residues. The CDR3 DNA follows: TGTGCCAGCAGTTCAGGACTAGCGGGTAACACCGGGGAGCTGTTTTTT. It yields the protein CASSSGLAGNTGELFF. The entire variable domain, with the rest obtained from reference TRBV28 and TRBJ2-2, is as follows: DVKVTQSSRYLVKRTGEKVFLECVQDMDHENMFWYRQDPGLGLRLIYFSYDVKMKEKGDIPEGYSVSREKKERFSLILESASTNQTSMYLCASSSGLAGNTGELFFGEGSRLTVL.

A single count supports this clone. The CDR3 bases are TGTGCCAGCAGCTTGGGTGGGGGCTTATACGAGCAGTACTTC. The encoded protein is CASSLGGGLYEQYF. The chain carries TRBV5-6 and TRBJ2-7, with a tentative D call TRBD1 (6 bases). The length of the CDR3 is 14 residues. Germline V gene data show CDR1 as SGHDT and CDR2 as YYEEEE. The V end was cut by 0 bases, the J end by 4 bases, with 11 bases between.

This chain uses TRBV11-2 with TRBJ2-1, with no clear D. The CDR3 spans 14 residues. Trimming stripped 3 bases from V and 6 bases from J, with 12 bases between. In germline, CDR1 is SGHAT, CDR2 FQNNGV. The CDR3 reads CASSFSGPVNEQFF. In DNA, the CDR3 is TGTGCCAGCAGCTTTTCCGGTCCGGTCAATGAGCAGTTCTTC.

This clone was observed a handful of times. The rearrangement links TRBV7-9 to TRBJ1-2; TRBD1 matches at 8 bases. Per the germline V gene, CDR1 is SEHNR and CDR2 is FQNEAQ (reference sequence). CDR3 length equals 14 residues. J was trimmed by 4 bases and V by 5 bases; bases with no gene match: 6. The CDR3 DNA is TGTGCCAGCAGCCCCGGACAGGGTGGCTATGGCTACACCTTC. It encodes CASSPGQGGYGYTF.

This clone was counted a single time. Other DNA sequences in this specimen translate into the identical CDR3. This rearrangement joins TRBV9 to TRBJ1-5; 9 bases are a match to TRBD1. V gave up 3 bases and J gave up 4 bases; unmatched junction bases: 2. Germline lookup yields CDR1 SGDLS and CDR2 YYNGEE. The CDR3 has 14 amino acids. The CDR3 is CASSADRGNQPQHF. CDR3 coding DNA: TGTGCCAGCAGCGCGGACAGGGGTAATCAGCCCCAGCATTTT.

The CDR3 nucleotides read TGCGCCAGCAGCCAAGATAGGGGAACACAATATGGCTACACCTTC. Amino acids: CASSQDRGTQYGYTF. V and J are TRBV4-3 and TRBJ1-2, with D tentatively TRBD1 (5 bases). From germline, CDR1 is LGHNA and CDR2 YSLEER. The length of the CDR3 is 15 residues. The ends were cut back, 0 bases at V and 5 bases at J, with 13 bases in the middle.

This clone has only one observation. The chain has TRBV29-1 and TRBJ2-1; 11 bases are a match to TRBD1. J lost 7 bases, V lost 1 base, and 3 bases had no gene match. The CDR3 is 14 amino acids. Germline V CDR1 and CDR2: SQVTM, ANQGSEA. The DNA of the CDR3 is TGCAGCGTTGAAGGCGGACAGGGGGCGAATGAGCAGTTCTTC. It specifies CSVEGGQGANEQFF.